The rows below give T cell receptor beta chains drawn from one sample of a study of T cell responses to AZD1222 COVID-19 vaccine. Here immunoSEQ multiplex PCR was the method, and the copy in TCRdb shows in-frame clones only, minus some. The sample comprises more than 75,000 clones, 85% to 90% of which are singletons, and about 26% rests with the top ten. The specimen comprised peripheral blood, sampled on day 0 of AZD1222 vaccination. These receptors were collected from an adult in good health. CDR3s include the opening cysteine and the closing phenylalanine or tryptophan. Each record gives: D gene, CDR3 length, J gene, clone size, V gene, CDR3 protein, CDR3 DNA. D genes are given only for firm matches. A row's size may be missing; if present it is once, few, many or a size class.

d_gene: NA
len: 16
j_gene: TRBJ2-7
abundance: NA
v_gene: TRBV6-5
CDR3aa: CASSYSISGLGYEQYF
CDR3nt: TGTGCCAGCAGTTACTCGATATCCGGGCTCGGCTACGAGCAGTACTTC

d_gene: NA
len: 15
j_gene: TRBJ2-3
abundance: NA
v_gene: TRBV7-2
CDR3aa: CASSLGQIHTDTQYF
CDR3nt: TGTGCCAGCAGCCTTGGGCAAATCCACACAGATACGCAGTATTTT

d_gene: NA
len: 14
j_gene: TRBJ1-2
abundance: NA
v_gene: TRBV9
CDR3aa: CASSVGSLNYGYTF
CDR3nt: TGTGCCAGCAGTGTTGGCAGCCTGAACTATGGCTACACCTTC

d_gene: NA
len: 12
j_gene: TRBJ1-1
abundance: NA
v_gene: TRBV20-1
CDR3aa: CSASQGITEAFF
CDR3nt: TGCAGTGCTAGTCAGGGGATAACTGAAGCTTTCTTT

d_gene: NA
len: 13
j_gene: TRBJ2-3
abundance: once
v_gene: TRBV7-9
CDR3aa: CASRRESTDTQYF
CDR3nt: TGTGCCAGTAGACGGGAAAGCACAGATACGCAGTATTTT

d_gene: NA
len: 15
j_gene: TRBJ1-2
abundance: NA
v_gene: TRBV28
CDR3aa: CASSPGSLNGLGYTF
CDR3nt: TGTGCCAGCAGCCCAGGGTCGCTAAACGGACTTGGCTACACCTTC

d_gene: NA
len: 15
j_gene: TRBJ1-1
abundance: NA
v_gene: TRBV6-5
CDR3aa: CASSYSGDRDTEAFF
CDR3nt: TGTGCCAGCAGTTACTCAGGAGACCGGGACACTGAAGCTTTCTTT

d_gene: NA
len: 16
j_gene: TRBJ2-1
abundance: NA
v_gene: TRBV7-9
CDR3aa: CASSLSGGVTYNEQFF
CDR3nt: TGTGCCAGCAGCTTATCGGGCGGAGTAACGTACAATGAGCAGTTCTTC

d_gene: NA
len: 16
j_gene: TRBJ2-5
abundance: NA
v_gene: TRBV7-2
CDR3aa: CASSLAGGPRQETQYF
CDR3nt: TGTGCCAGCAGCTTAGCGGGCGGCCCGAGACAAGAGACCCAGTACTTC

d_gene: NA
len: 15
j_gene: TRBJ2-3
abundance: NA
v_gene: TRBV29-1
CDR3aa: CSVGGGSGSPDTQYF
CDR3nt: TGCAGCGTGGGCGGTGGGTCAGGGAGCCCAGATACGCAGTATTTT

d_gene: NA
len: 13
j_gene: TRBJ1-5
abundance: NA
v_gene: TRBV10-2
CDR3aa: CASSEQGNQPQHF
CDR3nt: TGCGCCAGCAGTGAGCAAGGGAATCAGCCCCAGCATTTT

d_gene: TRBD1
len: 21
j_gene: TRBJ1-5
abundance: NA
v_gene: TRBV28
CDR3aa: CASSFPPTGTGYSVSNQPQHF
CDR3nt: TGTGCCAGCAGTTTCCCCCCTACCGGGACAGGATATTCCGTTAGCAATCAGCCCCAGCATTTT

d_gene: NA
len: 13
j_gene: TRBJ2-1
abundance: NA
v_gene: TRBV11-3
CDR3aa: CASSSMGTVEQFF
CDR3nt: TGTGCCAGCAGCTCGATGGGTACGGTTGAGCAGTTCTTC

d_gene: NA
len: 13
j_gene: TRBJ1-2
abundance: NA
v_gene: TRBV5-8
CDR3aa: CASSSGQLGGYTF
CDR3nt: TGTGCCAGCAGCTCGGGACAACTCGGCGGCTACACCTTC

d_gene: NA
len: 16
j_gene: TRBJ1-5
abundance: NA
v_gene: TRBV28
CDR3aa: CASSLGLPASGQPQHF
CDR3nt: TGTGCCAGCAGTTTGGGGCTCCCCGCTAGCGGTCAGCCCCAGCATTTT

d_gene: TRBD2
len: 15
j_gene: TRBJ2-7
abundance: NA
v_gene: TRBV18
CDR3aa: CASSPGLAEVYEQYF
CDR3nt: TGTGCCAGCTCACCGGGACTAGCGGAGGTCTACGAGCAGTACTTC

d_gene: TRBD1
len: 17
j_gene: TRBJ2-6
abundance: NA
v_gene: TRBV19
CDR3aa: CASSKQGASSGANVLTF
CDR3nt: TGTGCCAGTAGTAAACAGGGGGCAAGCTCTGGGGCCAACGTCCTGACTTTC

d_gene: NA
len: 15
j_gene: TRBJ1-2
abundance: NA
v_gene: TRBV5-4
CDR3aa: CASRAKLGRNYGYTF
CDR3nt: TGTGCCAGCAGGGCCAAGTTGGGGCGTAACTATGGCTACACCTTC

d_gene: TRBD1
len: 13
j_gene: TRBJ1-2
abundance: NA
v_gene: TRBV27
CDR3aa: CASSSGTGHGYTF
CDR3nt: TGTGCCAGCAGTTCTGGGACAGGTCATGGCTACACCTTC

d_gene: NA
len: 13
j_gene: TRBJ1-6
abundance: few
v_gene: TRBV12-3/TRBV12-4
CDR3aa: CASSLGGNSPLHF
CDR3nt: TGTGCCAGCAGTTTAGGTGGGAATTCACCCCTCCACTTT

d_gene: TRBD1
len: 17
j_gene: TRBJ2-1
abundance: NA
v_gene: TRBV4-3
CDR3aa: CASSLDHGTGRYNEQFF
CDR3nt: TGCGCCAGCAGCCTCGACCATGGGACAGGGAGATACAATGAGCAGTTCTTC

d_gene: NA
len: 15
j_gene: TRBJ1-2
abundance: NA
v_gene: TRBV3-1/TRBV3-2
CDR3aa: CASSQREGPGYGYTF
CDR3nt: TGTGCCAGCAGCCAGAGGGAGGGACCTGGCTATGGCTACACCTTC

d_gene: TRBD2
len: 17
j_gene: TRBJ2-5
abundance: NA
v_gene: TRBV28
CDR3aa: CASSLWGSGNLQETQYF
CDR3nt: TGTGCCAGCAGTTTATGGGGTAGCGGGAACCTCCAAGAGACCCAGTACTTC

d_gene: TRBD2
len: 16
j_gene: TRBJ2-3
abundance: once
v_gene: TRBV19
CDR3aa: CASSPLTSGRPNTQYF
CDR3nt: TGTGCCAGTAGTCCACTGACTAGCGGGAGGCCGAATACGCAGTATTTT

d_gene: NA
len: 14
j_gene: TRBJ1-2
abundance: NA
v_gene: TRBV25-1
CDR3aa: CASSVDGGNYGYTF
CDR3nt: TGTGCCAGCAGTGTGGACGGGGGAAACTATGGCTACACCTTC

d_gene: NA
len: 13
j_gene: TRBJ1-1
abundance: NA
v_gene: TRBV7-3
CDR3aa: CASSPVGDTEAFF
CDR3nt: TGTGCCAGCAGCCCCGTAGGGGATACTGAAGCTTTCTTT

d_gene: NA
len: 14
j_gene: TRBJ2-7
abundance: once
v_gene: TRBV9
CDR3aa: CASSASAGLGEQYF
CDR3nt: TGTGCCAGCAGCGCCTCTGCGGGCCTCGGCGAGCAGTACTTC

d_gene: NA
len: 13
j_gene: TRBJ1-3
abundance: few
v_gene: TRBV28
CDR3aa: CATGGISGNTIYF
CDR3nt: TGTGCCACCGGGGGGATCTCTGGAAACACCATATATTTT

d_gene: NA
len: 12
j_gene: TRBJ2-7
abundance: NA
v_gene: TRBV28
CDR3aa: CASSFGPYEQYF
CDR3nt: TGTGCCAGCAGTTTCGGGCCTTACGAGCAGTACTTC

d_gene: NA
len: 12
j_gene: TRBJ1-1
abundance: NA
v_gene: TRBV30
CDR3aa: CAWSKPGTEAFF
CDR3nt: TGTGCCTGGAGTAAACCCGGGACAGAAGCTTTCTTT

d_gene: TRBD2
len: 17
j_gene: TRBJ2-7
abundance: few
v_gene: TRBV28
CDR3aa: CASSFPLLAGESYEQYF
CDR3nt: TGTGCCAGCAGTTTCCCCCTACTAGCGGGAGAGTCCTACGAGCAGTACTTC

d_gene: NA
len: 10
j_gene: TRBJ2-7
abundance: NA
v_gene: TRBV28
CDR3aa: CASSAYEQYF
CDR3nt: TGTGCCAGCAGTGCCTACGAGCAGTACTTC

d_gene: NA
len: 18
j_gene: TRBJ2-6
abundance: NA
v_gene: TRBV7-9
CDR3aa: CASSWRRGPGSGANVLTF
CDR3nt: TGTGCCAGCAGCTGGAGGAGGGGTCCTGGCTCTGGGGCCAACGTCCTGACTTTC

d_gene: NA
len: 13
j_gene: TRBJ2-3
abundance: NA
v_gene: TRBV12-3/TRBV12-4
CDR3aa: CASSLPSPDTQYF
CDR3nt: TGTGCCAGCAGTTTACCTTCCCCAGATACGCAGTATTTT

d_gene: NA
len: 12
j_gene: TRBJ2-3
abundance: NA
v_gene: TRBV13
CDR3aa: CASSESTDTQYF
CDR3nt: TGTGCCAGCAGTGAGAGCACAGATACGCAGTATTTT

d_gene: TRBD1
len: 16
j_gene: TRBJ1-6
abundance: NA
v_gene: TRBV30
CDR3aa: CAWSPDRGSYNSPLHF
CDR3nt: TGTGCCTGGAGTCCTGACAGGGGATCGTATAATTCACCCCTCCACTTT

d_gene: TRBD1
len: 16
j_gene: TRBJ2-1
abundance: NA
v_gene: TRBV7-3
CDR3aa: CASSPKQGPLLSEQFF
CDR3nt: TGTGCCAGCAGCCCGAAACAGGGGCCGCTTCTAAGTGAGCAGTTCTTC

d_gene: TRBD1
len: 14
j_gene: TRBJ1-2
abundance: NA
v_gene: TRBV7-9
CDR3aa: CASSEGGGNYGYTF
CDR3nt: TGTGCCAGCAGCGAAGGGGGCGGGAACTATGGCTACACCTTC

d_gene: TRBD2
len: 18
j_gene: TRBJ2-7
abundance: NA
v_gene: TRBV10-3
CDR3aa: CAISESRSSGRGSYEQYF
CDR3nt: TGTGCCATCAGTGAGTCCCGCTCTAGCGGGAGGGGGTCCTACGAGCAGTACTTC

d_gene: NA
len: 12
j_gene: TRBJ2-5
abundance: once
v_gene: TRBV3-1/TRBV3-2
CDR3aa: CASRLREETQYF
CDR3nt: TGTGCCAGCAGACTTAGGGAAGAGACCCAGTACTTC

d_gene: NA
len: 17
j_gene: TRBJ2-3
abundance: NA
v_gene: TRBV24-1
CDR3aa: CATSDLQSSSGADTQYF
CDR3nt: TGTGCCACCAGTGATTTGCAGTCTAGCTCTGGCGCAGATACGCAGTATTTT

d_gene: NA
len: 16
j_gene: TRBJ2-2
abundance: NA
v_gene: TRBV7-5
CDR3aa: CARAGQPNSNTGELFF
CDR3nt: TGTGCCAGAGCGGGACAGCCAAATTCGAACACCGGGGAGCTGTTTTTT

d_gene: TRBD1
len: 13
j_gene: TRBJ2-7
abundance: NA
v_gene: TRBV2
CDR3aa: CASSYSDRYEQYF
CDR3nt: TGTGCCAGCAGTTATTCGGACAGGTACGAGCAGTACTTC

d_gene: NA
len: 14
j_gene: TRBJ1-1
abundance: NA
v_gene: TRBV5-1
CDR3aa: CASSPSTGGTEAFF
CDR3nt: TGCGCCAGCAGCCCCTCGACAGGCGGGACTGAAGCTTTCTTT

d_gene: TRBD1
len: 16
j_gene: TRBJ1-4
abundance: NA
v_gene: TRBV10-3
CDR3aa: CAISESTGTTNEKLFF
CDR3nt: TGTGCCATCAGTGAGTCGACAGGGACAACTAATGAAAAACTGTTTTTT

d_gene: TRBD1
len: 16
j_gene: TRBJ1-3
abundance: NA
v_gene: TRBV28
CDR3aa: CASSGGPTGDGNTIYF
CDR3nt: TGTGCCAGCAGTGGGGGCCCAACAGGGGATGGAAACACCATATATTTT

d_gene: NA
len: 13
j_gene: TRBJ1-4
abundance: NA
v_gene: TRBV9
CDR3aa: CASSVGPNEKLFF
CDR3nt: TGTGCCAGCAGCGTAGGGCCTAATGAAAAACTGTTTTTT

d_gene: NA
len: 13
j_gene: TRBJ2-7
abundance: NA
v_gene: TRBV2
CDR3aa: CASRGTGHHEQYF
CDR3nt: TGTGCCAGCAGGGGGACGGGGCATCACGAGCAGTACTTC

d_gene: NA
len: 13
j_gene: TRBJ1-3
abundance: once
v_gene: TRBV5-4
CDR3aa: CASRSGGGNTIYF
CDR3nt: TGTGCCAGCAGATCCGGGGGGGGAAACACCATATATTTT